The clone carrying this T cell receptor (beta chain) was counted a few times. Its antigen is as yet unknown. The sample is drawn from a study of identical twins. Notes on the study in general: A cross-sectional statistical analysis, not follow-up of the same donors, supported the conclusions. Insertions were reduced in abundant cord blood beta clonotypes but not in memory repertoires.

A template switching step contributed a universal primer site, while unique molecular identifiers were present in the cDNA. TCRdb re-derived calls from the 5' RACE reads in MiXCR, one entry per CDR3 protein. This sample carries about 390,000 distinct CDR3 sequences, 9% of them seen once, and the ten largest clones take more than 8%. Sample: naive T cells sorted from blood. This sequence was found in a woman aged 45-59 years in good health.

The CDR3 sequence is CASRSLGVPNSPLHF. DNA for the CDR3: TGTGCCAGCAGGTCACTCGGCGTGCCGAATTCACCCCTCCACTTT. The gene calls are TRBV6-1 and TRBJ1-6; D not certain. The CDR3 has 15 amino acids. The germline V gene has CDR1 MNHNS and CDR2 SASEGT. Trimming shortened V by 6 bases and J by 7 bases, and 16 bases separated the two germline ends.